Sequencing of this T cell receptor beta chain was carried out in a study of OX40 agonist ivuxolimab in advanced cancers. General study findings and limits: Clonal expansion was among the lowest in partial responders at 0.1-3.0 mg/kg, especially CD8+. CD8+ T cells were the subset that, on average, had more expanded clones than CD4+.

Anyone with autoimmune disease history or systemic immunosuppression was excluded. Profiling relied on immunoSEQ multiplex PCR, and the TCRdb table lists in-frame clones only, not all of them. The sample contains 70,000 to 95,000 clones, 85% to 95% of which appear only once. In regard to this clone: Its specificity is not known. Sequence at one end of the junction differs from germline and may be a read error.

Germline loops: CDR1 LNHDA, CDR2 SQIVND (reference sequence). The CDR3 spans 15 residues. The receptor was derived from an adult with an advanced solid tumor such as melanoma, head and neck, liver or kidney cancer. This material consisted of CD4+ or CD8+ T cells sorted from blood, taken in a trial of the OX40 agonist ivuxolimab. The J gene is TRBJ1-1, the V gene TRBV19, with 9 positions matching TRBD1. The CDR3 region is CASSYSGTGNAEAFF. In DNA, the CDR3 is TGTGCCAGTAGTTATTCCGGGACAGGGAACGCTGAAGCTTTCTTT.